Below, 8 T cell receptor beta chains from the same sample are listed, as sequenced in a study of technical replicates of blood from several donors. Assay used: immunoSEQ multiplex PCR; TCRdb lists only in-frame clones, some missing. Of about 13,000 clones in the sample, approximately 86% were seen once. The sequencing input was PBMCs. These receptors were obtained from a human donor in good health.

The gene calls are TRBV5-1 and TRBJ2-7, with TRBD1 matching 9 bases. V trimming: 4 bases; J trimming: 1 base; junction bases outside the gene matches: 6. The CDR3 loop spans 15 amino acids. In germline, CDR1 is SGHRS, CDR2 YFSETQ. The CDR3: CASSDRDRDSYEQYF. CDR3 coding DNA: TGCGCCAGCAGCGACCGGGACAGGGATTCCTACGAGCAGTACTTC.

The V gene is TRBV7-3, the J gene TRBJ1-1; D not resolved. This CDR3 is 13 amino acids long. V was trimmed by 5 bases and J by 5 bases, leaving 12 bases between them. CDR1 is SGHTA and CDR2 is FQGTGA in the germline V gene. CDR3 DNA sequence: TGTGCCAGCAGCCCCTCAAGCTCGACTGAAGCTTTCTTT. The encoded protein is CASSPSSSTEAFF.

The V call is TRBV13, the J call TRBJ2-7; TRBD2 agrees at 12 bases. The germline gives CDR1 PRHDT, CDR2 FYEKMQ (reference sequence). The CDR3 is made up of 16 amino acids. Losses at the gene ends were 4 bases for V and 2 bases for J; bases not matched to a gene: 6. The CDR3 loop is CASSSPTSGGAYEQYF. Written as DNA, the CDR3 is TGTGCCAGCAGCTCCCCGACTAGCGGGGGAGCCTACGAGCAGTACTTC.

This chain links TRBV11-2 with TRBJ2-7; TRBD2 aligns across 9 bases. J lost 4 bases, V lost 3 bases, and 10 bases had no gene match. There are 16 residues in the CDR3. Germline CDR1 is SGHAT and CDR2 is FQNNGV. CDR3 protein: CASSLNWGGRGYEQYF. Here the CDR3 DNA reads TGTGCCAGCAGCTTGAATTGGGGCGGGAGGGGATACGAGCAGTACTTC.

The chain recombines TRBV6-1 with TRBJ1-2, with 10 bases matching TRBD1. The CDR3 is made up of 16 amino acids. In germline, CDR1 is MNHNS, CDR2 SASEGT. V shed 1 base and J 4 bases; nucleotides not matched to a gene: 6. CDR3 in amino acids: CASSEEGGQGGYGYTF. CDR3 nucleotide sequence: TGTGCCAGCAGTGAAGAGGGTGGACAGGGGGGCTATGGCTACACCTTC.

V is TRBV28 and J is TRBJ2-7; 7 nucleotides line up with TRBD2. The CDR3 totals 16 residues. Per germline, CDR1 MDHEN and CDR2 SYDVKM. V lost 4 bases, J lost 4 bases, and 13 bases stayed unmatched. The CDR3 DNA follows: TGTGCCAGCAGTTCCAGTGGTGGGAGGGCCTTTTACGAGCAGTACTTC. This translates into CASSSSGGRAFYEQYF.

This chain connects TRBV11-2 to TRBJ1-2; D is undetermined. Looked up from germline, CDR1 is SGHAT and CDR2 is FQNNGV. CDR3 length equals 15 residues. V was pared by 0 bases and J by 4 bases, with 12 bases between. The CDR3 DNA is TGTGCCAGCAGCTTAGAGACGGGTAACTTCTATGGCTACACCTTC. Protein product: CASSLETGNFYGYTF.

V gene TRBV27 combines with J gene TRBJ2-3; D perhaps matches TRBD2 (5 bases). Germline CDR1 MNHEY, CDR2 SMNVEV (reference sequence). The CDR3 is 15 residues long. Trimming pared 8 bases from V and 3 bases from J, leaving 18 bases between. The CDR3 nucleotides read TGTGCCAGCCGGGGTGGAGGTCGAAAAACAGATACGCAGTATTTT. Protein sequence: CASRGGGRKTDTQYF.